The 2 T cell receptor beta chains reported below all come from one sample, sequenced in a study of a mutant IDH1 vaccine in newly diagnosed glioma. Time point defined: week 35, safety follow-up. Mutant IDH1 20-mer peptide, at 300 ug, made up each vaccine dose, with topical imiquimod. The repertoire was sequenced with immunoSEQ multiplex PCR; TCRdb's copy has only in-frame clones and lacks some. The sample includes tens of thousands of clones, roughly three quarters of them seen just once. The antigens of these receptors remain unknown. The sequencing here drew on PBMCs, taken from a glioma patient whose treatment included an IDH1 peptide vaccine. The receptors were sampled from a woman aged 40 to 50 with glioma.

The chain is built from TRBV7-8 and TRBJ1-5; D unclear. CDR3 length: 12 amino acids. The germline V gene encodes CDR1 SGHVS and CDR2 FQNEAQ. V was shortened by 5 bases and J by 4 bases, with 6 bases between the two germline ends. For the CDR3, the DNA is TGTGCCAGCAGCCCCCATAATCAGCCCCAGCATTTT. This translates into CASSPHNQPQHF.

This CDR3 reads CASSIGQGGSPLHF. As DNA, the CDR3 is TGTGCCAGTAGTATCGGACAGGGAGGGTCACCCCTCCACTTT. The chain joins TRBV19 to TRBJ1-6; 8 nucleotides line up with TRBD1. Looked up from germline, CDR1 is LNHDA and CDR2 is SQIVND (reference sequence). V was clipped by 3 bases and J by 10 bases; unmatched bases: 5. CDR3 size: 14 residues.